Presented here are 5 T cell receptor beta chains from one specimen sequenced in a study of T cells in Graves' hyperthyroidism and ophthalmopathy. Using RNA transcripts as the source, TCR beta CDR3 regions were amplified. Primed by the HTBI set, a first-round RT-PCR was run on the TCR CDR3. TCRdb re-called the multiplex PCR reads through MiXCR, storing one row per CDR3 protein. The sample yields about 500,000 distinct CDR3 sequences, 15% to 20% seen once. Specimen: blood. The source is a woman aged 18-29 years with Graves' ophthalmopathy.

This sequence joins TRBV19 and TRBJ1-1; 7 bases agree with TRBD1. CDR1 LNHDA and CDR2 SQIVND come from the germline V gene (reference sequence). The CDR3 length is 15 residues. The ends lost 1 base at V and 7 bases at J; junction bases unmatched: 9. Here the CDR3 reads CASSIGREGDSEAFF. The DNA of the CDR3 is TGTGCCAGTAGTATAGGGAGGGAAGGGGACAGTGAAGCTTTCTTT.

The chain combines TRBV20-1 with TRBJ1-6; a possible D gene is TRBD1 (5 bases). Trimming pared 1 base from V and 0 bases from J, leaving 13 bases between. This CDR3 has 17 amino acids. The V gene's germline CDR1 is DFQATT and CDR2 SNEGSKA (reference sequence). CDR3 in amino acids: CSARGLTENSYNSPLHF. The CDR3 DNA is TGCAGTGCTAGAGGGTTGACAGAAAACTCCTATAATTCACCCCTCCACTTT.

The chain joins TRBV5-1 to TRBJ2-4, with 8 bases aligning to TRBD2. Germline V gene sequence: CDR1 SGHRS, CDR2 YFSETQ. The V and J ends lost 3 bases and 4 bases, in that order; junction bases with no gene match: 3. The CDR3 is made up of 14 amino acids. CDR3 amino acids: CASSSGGTKNIQYF. The CDR3 DNA is TGCGCCAGCAGCTCGGGGGGGACAAAAAACATTCAGTACTTC. The whole variable domain, remainder taken from reference TRBV5-1 and TRBJ2-4, is KAGVTQTPRYLIKTRGQQVTLSCSPISGHRSVSWYQQTPGQGLQFLFEYFSETQRNKGNFPGRFSGRQFSNSRSEMNVSTLELGDSALYLCASSSGGTKNIQYFGAGTRLSVL.

This clonotype was counted a few times. The chain combines TRBV7-3 with TRBJ2-3, with 9 bases identical to TRBD2. V lost 1 base and J lost 0; bases outside the gene matches: 5. The CDR3 extends over 17 amino acids. The germline V gene has CDR1 SGHTA and CDR2 FQGTGA. CDR3 sequence: CASSLSVLAGSTDTQYF. The CDR3 DNA sequence: TGTGCCAGCAGCTTAAGTGTCCTAGCGGGGAGCACAGATACGCAGTATTTT. Drawing the rest from reference TRBV7-3 and TRBJ2-3, the complete variable domain is GAGVSQTPSNKVTEKGKYVELRCDPISGHTALYWYRQSLGQGPEFLIYFQGTGAADDSGLPNDRFFAVRPEGSVSTLKIQRTERGDSAVYLCASSLSVLAGSTDTQYFGPGTRLTVL.

V usage is TRBV30 and J usage is TRBJ2-1; possibly TRBD2 for D (6 bases). Per the germline V gene, CDR1 is GTSNPN and CDR2 is SVGIG (reference sequence). The CDR3 is 13 residues long. V was shortened by 3 bases and J by 7 bases, with 13 bases between the two germline ends. The CDR3 sequence: CAWSAYGGNEQFF. CDR3 sequence (DNA): TGTGCCTGGAGCGCATATGGGGGGAATGAGCAGTTCTTC.